The sequence of this T cell receptor (beta chain) was determined in a study of technical replicates of blood from several donors. TCRdb's copy holds only in-frame clones and misses some; the assay was immunoSEQ multiplex PCR. This table holds tens of thousands of clones, 94% found once. Germline V gene sequence: CDR1 SGHDN, CDR2 FVKESK. V lost 1 base to trimming and J lost 4 bases; unmatched junction nucleotides: 10. The CDR3 length is 19 residues. The sample was T cells isolated from PBMCs. The receptor's source is a human donor in good health. V and J are TRBV14 and TRBJ2-1; 13 positions match TRBD2. Here the CDR3 DNA reads TGTGCCAGCAGCCAAGGCGGACTAGCGGGGGTTTATACTTACAATGAGCAGTTCTTC. This translates into CASSQGGLAGVYTYNEQFF. The full variable domain, rest sourced from reference TRBV14 and TRBJ2-1, is EAGVTQFPSHSVIEKGQTVTLRCDPISGHDNLYWYRRVMGKEIKFLLHFVKESKQDESGMPNNRFLAERTGGTYSTLKVQPAELEDSGVYFCASSQGGLAGVYTYNEQFFGPGTRLTVL.